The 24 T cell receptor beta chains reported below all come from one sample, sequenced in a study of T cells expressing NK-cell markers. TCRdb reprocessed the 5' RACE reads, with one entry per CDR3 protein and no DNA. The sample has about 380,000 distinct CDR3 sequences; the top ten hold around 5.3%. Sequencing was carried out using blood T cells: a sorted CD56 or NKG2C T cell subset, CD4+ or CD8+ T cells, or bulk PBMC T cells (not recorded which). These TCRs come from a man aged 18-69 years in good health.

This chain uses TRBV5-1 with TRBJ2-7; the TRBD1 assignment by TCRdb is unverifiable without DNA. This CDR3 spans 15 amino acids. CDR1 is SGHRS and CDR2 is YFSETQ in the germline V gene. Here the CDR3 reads CASSFSRGFPLEQYF. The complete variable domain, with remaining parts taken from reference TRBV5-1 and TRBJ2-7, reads KAGVTQTPRYLIKTRGQQVTLSCSPISGHRSVSWYQQTPGQGLQFLFEYFSETQRNKGNFPGRFSGRQFSNSRSEMNVSTLELGDSALYLCASSFSRGFPLEQYFGPGTRLTVT.

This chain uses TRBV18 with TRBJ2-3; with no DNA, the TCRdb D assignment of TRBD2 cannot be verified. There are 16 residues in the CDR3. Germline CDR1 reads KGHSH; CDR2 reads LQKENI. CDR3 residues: CASSPSGTTNTDTQYF.

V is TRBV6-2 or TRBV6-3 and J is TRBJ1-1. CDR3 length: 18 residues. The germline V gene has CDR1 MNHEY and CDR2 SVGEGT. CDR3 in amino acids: CASSPTGRAWRGNTEAFF.

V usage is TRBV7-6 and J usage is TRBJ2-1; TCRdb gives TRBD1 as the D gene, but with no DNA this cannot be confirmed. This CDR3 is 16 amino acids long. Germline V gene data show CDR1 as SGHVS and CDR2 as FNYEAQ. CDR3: CASSLEGVGAGGREFF.

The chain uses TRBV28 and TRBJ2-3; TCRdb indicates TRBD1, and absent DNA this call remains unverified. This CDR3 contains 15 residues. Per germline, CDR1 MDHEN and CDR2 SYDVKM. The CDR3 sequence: CASSYPGQGANTQYF.

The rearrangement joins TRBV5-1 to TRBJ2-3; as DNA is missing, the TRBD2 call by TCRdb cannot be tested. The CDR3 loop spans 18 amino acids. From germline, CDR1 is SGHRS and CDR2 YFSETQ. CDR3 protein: CASSLAALALTSTDTQYF.

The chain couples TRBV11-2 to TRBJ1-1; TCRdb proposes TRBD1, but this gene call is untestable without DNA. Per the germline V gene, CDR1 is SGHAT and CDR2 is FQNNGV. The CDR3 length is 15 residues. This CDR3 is CASSSYRGSNTEAFF. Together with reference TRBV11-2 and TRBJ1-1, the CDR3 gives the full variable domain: EAGVAQSPRYKIIEKRQSVAFWCNPISGHATLYWYQQILGQGPKLLIQFQNNGVVDDSQLPKDRFSAERLKGVDSTLKIQPAKLEDSAVYLCASSSYRGSNTEAFFGQGTRLTVV.

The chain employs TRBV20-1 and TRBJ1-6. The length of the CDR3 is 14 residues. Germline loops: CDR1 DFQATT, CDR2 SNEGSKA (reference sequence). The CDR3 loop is CSARGGVGNSPLHF.

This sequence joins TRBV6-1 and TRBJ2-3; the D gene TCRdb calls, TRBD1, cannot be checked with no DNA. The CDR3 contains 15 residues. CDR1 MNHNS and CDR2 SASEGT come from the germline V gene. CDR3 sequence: CASHRTVSSTDTQYF.

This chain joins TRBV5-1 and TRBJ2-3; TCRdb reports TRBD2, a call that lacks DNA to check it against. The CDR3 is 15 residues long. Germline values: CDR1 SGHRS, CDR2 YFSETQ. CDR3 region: CASNKGRSSTDTQYF. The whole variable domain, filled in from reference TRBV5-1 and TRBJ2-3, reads KAGVTQTPRYLIKTRGQQVTLSCSPISGHRSVSWYQQTPGQGLQFLFEYFSETQRNKGNFPGRFSGRQFSNSRSEMNVSTLELGDSALYLCASNKGRSSTDTQYFGPGTRLTVL.

This CDR3 is CASGLVLLRDYQETQYF. This sequence joins TRBV12-5 and TRBJ2-5; the TCRdb call, TRBD1, lacks DNA for checking. The V gene's germline CDR1 is LGHNT and CDR2 FRNRAP. The CDR3 is 17 residues long.

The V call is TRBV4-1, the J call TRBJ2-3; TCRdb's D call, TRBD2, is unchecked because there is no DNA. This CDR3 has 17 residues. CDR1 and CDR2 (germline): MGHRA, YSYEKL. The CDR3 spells CASSQGWTSASTDTQYF.

Here the CDR3 reads CASTIGGGINYGYTF. The chain carries TRBV6-1 and TRBJ1-2; no DNA is available, so the TRBD1 call from TCRdb remains unchecked. The CDR3 extends over 15 amino acids. Germline CDR1 MNHNS, CDR2 SASEGT.

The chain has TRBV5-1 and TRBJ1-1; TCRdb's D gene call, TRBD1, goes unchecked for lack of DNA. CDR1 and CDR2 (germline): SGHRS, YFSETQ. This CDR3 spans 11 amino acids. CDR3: CASSLAWDLYF.

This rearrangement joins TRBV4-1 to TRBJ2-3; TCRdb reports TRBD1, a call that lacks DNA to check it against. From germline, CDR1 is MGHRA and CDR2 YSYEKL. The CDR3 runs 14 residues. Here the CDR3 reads CASSHLGAVDTQYF.

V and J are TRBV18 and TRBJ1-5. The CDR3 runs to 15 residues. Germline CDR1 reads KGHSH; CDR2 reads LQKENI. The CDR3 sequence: CASSPTGTLNQPQHF.

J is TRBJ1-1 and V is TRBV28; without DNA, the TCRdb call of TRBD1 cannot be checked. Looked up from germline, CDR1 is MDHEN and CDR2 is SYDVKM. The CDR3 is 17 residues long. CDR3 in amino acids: CASSPPGQGVRGTEAFF.

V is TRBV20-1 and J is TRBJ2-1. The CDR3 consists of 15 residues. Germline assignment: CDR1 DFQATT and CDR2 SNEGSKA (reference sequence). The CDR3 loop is CSARARSNLYNEQFF.

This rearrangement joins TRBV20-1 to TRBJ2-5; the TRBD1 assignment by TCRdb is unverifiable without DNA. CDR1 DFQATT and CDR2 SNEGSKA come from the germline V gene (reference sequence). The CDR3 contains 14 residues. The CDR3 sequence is CSARAYRGRETQYF.

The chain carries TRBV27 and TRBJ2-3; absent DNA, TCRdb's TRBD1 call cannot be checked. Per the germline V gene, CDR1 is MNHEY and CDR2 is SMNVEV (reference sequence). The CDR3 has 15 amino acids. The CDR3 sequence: CASSLTWGGRDTQYF.

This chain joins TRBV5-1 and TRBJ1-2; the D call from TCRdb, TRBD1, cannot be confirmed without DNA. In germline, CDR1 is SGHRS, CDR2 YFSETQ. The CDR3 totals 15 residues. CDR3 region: CASSLVTGNNYGYTF.

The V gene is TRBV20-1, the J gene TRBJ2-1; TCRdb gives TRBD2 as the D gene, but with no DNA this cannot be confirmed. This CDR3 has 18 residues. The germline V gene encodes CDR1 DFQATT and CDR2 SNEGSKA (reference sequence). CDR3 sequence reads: CSARDRPLAGALYNEQFF.

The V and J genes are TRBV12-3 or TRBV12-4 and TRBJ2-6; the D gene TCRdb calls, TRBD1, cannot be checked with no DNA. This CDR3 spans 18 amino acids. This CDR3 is CASSLQYYQPPGANVLTF.

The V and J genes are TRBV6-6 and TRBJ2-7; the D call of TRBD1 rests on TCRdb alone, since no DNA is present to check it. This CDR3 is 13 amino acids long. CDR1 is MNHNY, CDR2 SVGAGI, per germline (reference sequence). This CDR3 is CATGTFNSYEQYF.